A single sample is the source of the 27 T cell receptor beta chains below, sequenced in a study of T-cell memory formation after mild COVID-19. TCRdb re-derived calls from the 5' RACE reads in MiXCR, one entry per CDR3 protein. The sample contains more than 450,000 distinct CDR3 sequences, around 17% of which appear only once. Sequencing was done on a sample of PBMCs or a T cell subset sorted from them (not recorded which). The receptors originated from an adult woman who had mild COVID-19 (a few samples of this study predate the infection). Cell type and time point are not known.

This chain joins TRBV20-1 and TRBJ2-1, with unresolved D. CDR1 and CDR2 (germline): DFQATT, SNEGSKA (reference sequence). Trimming stripped 0 bases from V and 8 bases from J, with 11 bases between. The CDR3 sequence is 13 residues long. CDR3 region: CSAREEYPDEQFF. The CDR3 bases are TGCAGTGCTAGAGAAGAGTACCCAGATGAGCAGTTCTTC.

This chain uses TRBV7-9 with TRBJ1-1; a possible D gene is TRBD1 (6 bases). V dropped 2 bases and J dropped 4 bases, with 11 bases sitting between them. The CDR3 has 14 residues. Germline assignment: CDR1 SEHNR and CDR2 FQNEAQ (reference sequence). The CDR3 protein is CASSLQGSATEAFF. CDR3 sequence (DNA): TGTGCCAGCAGCTTACAGGGGTCTGCCACTGAAGCTTTCTTT.

V usage is TRBV7-9 and J usage is TRBJ1-1, with D possibly being TRBD1 (6 bases). This CDR3 spans 15 amino acids. Trimming left V 1 base short and J 3 bases short, with 12 bases between. Germline loops: CDR1 SEHNR, CDR2 FQNEAQ (reference sequence). The CDR3 region has the DNA TGTGCCAGCAGCTTAGGGGCGGAGGGGGACACTGAAGCTTTCTTT. Translating it yields CASSLGAEGDTEAFF. Drawing the rest from reference TRBV7-9 and TRBJ1-1, the complete variable domain is DTGVSQNPRHKITKRGQNVTFRCDPISEHNRLYWYRQTLGQGPEFLTYFQNEAQLEKSRLLSDRFSAERPKGSFSTLEIQRTEQGDSAMYLCASSLGAEGDTEAFFGQGTRLTVV.

A few counts support this clonotype. CDR3 protein: CASSYRPTSAYNEQFF. Here the CDR3 DNA reads TGTGCCAGCAGTTATAGGCCGACTAGCGCGTACAATGAGCAGTTCTTC. This chain connects TRBV6-5 to TRBJ2-1, with TRBD2 matching 8 bases. There are 16 residues in the CDR3. Trimming at V came to 3 bases and at J to 4 bases, leaving 8 bases not matched to a gene. Per the germline V gene, CDR1 is MNHEY and CDR2 is SVGAGI.

There are a few counts of this clonotype. This rearrangement joins TRBV27 to TRBJ1-5; tentative D call: TRBD1 (5 bases). Germline assignment: CDR1 MNHEY and CDR2 SMNVEV (reference sequence). This CDR3 region has 15 residues. Between the trimmed V and J ends, which lost 5 bases and 3 bases, there was a span of 14 bases. The CDR3 bases are TGTGCCAGCAGTCTAGTGCCAGGGTTCAATCAGCCCCAGCATTTT. Protein product: CASSLVPGFNQPQHF.

This sequence joins TRBV5-1 and TRBJ1-5; 8 bases are a match to TRBD1. Germline trimming cut 4 bases from V and 7 bases from J; bases unmatched to any gene: 7. The CDR3 spans 14 residues. CDR1 and CDR2 from the germline V gene are SGHRS and YFSETQ. This chain's CDR3 is CASSEDREGQPQHF. In nucleotides, the CDR3 is TGCGCCAGCAGCGAGGACAGGGAAGGACAGCCCCAGCATTTT.

This chain connects TRBV4-1 to TRBJ1-2; D possibly corresponds to TRBD1 (5 bases). V was shortened by 4 bases and J by 3 bases, with 15 bases between the two germline ends. The CDR3 runs to 15 residues. Per the germline V gene, CDR1 is MGHRA and CDR2 is YSYEKL. CDR3 sequence: CASSLPSRGDYGYTF. The CDR3 nucleotides are TGCGCCAGCAGCCTCCCCTCCAGAGGGGACTATGGCTACACCTTC.

This clonotype was seen more than once but under ten times. Here the CDR3 reads CASSRATGDAFYEQYF. The CDR3 bases are TGTGCCAGCAGCCGCGCCACGGGGGACGCCTTCTACGAGCAGTACTTC. This chain uses TRBV9 with TRBJ2-7; tentative D call: TRBD2 (6 bases). The germline gives CDR1 SGDLS, CDR2 YYNGEE. The CDR3 contains 16 residues. The V end was cut by 4 bases, the J end by 3 bases, with 20 bases between.

This chain uses TRBV6-5 with TRBJ2-7; possibly TRBD2 for D (6 bases). The V gene's germline CDR1 is MNHEY and CDR2 SVGAGI. Deletions cut 0 bases from V and 11 bases from J, with 20 bases between. CDR3 length: 15 amino acids. The CDR3 protein is CASSYSITGTAAEYF. The CDR3 DNA is TGTGCCAGCAGTTACTCGATAACCGGGACTGCCGCGGAGTACTTC.

This clonotype was detected a few times. J is TRBJ2-1 and V is TRBV7-3; D is tentatively TRBD1 or TRBD2 (5 bases each). Germline CDR1 SGHTA, CDR2 FQGTGA. Trimming left V 0 bases short and J 7 bases short, with 13 bases between. The CDR3 is 15 residues long. CDR3 amino acids: CASSLTMGPGNEQFF. In nucleotides, the CDR3 is TGTGCCAGCAGCTTAACGATGGGGCCGGGGAATGAGCAGTTCTTC.

The sample holds a few counts of this clonotype. The chain recombines TRBV6-2 or TRBV6-3 with TRBJ2-1; weak D call: TRBD2 (5 bases). The CDR3 is 13 amino acids. V lost 8 bases and J lost 8, with 16 bases in between. The germline V gene encodes CDR1 MNHEY and CDR2 SVGEGT. The CDR3 DNA reads as TGTGCCAGCGGAGAGACTACAAGGGATGAGCAGTTCTTC. Translated: CASGETTRDEQFF.

The gene calls are TRBV5-1 and TRBJ1-1; 9 nucleotides line up with TRBD1. The CDR3 contains 15 residues. CDR1 is SGHRS, CDR2 YFSETQ, per germline. With V trimmed by 3 bases and J by 0 bases, 3 bases remained unmatched. CDR3 bases: TGCGCCAGCAGCTCCGGGACAGGGCTGAACACTGAAGCTTTCTTT. This encodes CASSSGTGLNTEAFF.

This clonotype was recorded only once. V gene TRBV7-3 combines with J gene TRBJ1-1; perhaps TRBD1 as D (6 bases). Looked up from germline, CDR1 is SGHTA and CDR2 is FQGTGA. The CDR3 has 14 residues. V shed 2 bases and J shed 4 bases, with 11 bases lying between them. The CDR3, as DNA: TGTGCCAGCAGCTTAGGGGGACATAGCACTGAAGCTTTCTTT. Translation: CASSLGGHSTEAFF.

This clonotype was observed a few times. The chain has TRBV7-9 and TRBJ1-1; unclear D gene. Trimming pared 5 bases from V and 1 base from J, leaving 23 bases between. Germline V gives CDR1 SEHNR, CDR2 FQNEAQ (reference sequence). The CDR3 has 18 amino acids. This chain's CDR3 is CASSEGSIQGWENTEAFF. The CDR3 DNA reads as TGTGCCAGCAGCGAAGGGTCGATCCAAGGTTGGGAGAACACTGAAGCTTTCTTT.

This clonotype is a singleton in its sample. The gene calls are TRBV12-3 or TRBV12-4 and TRBJ1-1, with unresolved D. With 3 bases removed from V and 6 bases from J, the gap between germline ends came to 2 bases. This CDR3 is built from 10 residues. For the CDR3, the DNA is TGTGCCAGCAGTTTCTCTGAAGCTTTCTTT. It codes for CASSFSEAFF.

The V gene is TRBV11-2, the J gene TRBJ1-5, with unresolved D. Trimming cost V 0 bases and J 0 bases, with 9 bases left between them. Germline loops: CDR1 SGHAT, CDR2 FQNNGV. CDR3 length: 16 amino acids. CDR3 coding DNA: TGTGCCAGCAGCTTAGAGGGCGCCAATAGCAATCAGCCCCAGCATTTT. It is translated as CASSLEGANSNQPQHF.

In this sample, this clonotype turned up a few times. The chain couples TRBV18 to TRBJ2-4; D is possibly TRBD1 (5 bases). Trimming left V 3 bases short and J 3 bases short, with 9 bases between. Germline loops: CDR1 KGHSH, CDR2 LQKENI. The CDR3 has 14 amino acids. For the CDR3, the DNA is TGTGCCAGCTCACCGCAGGGTGGCAAAAACATTCAGTACTTC. Protein: CASSPQGGKNIQYF.

The chain uses TRBV19 and TRBJ1-1, with TRBD1 matching 7 bases. With 10 bases clipped from V and 4 bases from J, the junction kept 9 bases outside the gene matches. CDR3 length: 13 amino acids. Looked up from germline, CDR1 is LNHDA and CDR2 is SQIVND (reference sequence). Here the CDR3 reads CATGGPGGTEAFF. The CDR3 region has the DNA TGTGCCACCGGCGGTCCAGGGGGCACTGAAGCTTTCTTT. Complete variable domain (other parts from reference TRBV19 and TRBJ1-1): DGGITQSPKYLFRKEGQNVTLSCEQNLNHDAMYWYRQDPGQGLRLIYYSQIVNDFQKGDIAEGYSVSREKKESFPLTVTSAQKNPTAFYLCATGGPGGTEAFFGQGTRLTVV.

This chain links TRBV20-1 with TRBJ1-2; 8 bases are shared with TRBD1. With V trimmed by 0 bases and J by 3 bases, 6 bases remained unmatched. The CDR3 contains 15 residues. Germline CDR1 reads DFQATT; CDR2 reads SNEGSKA (reference sequence). CDR3 amino acids: CSARDLTGEDYGYTF. CDR3 nucleotide sequence: TGCAGTGCTAGAGATCTGACAGGGGAGGACTATGGCTACACCTTC.

This chain links TRBV7-3 with TRBJ2-2, with no clear D. There are 19 residues in the CDR3. V dropped 4 bases and J dropped 2 bases, with 23 bases sitting between them. The germline V gene encodes CDR1 SGHTA and CDR2 FQGTGA. CDR3 in amino acids: CASSWEERLFVPNTGELFF. As DNA, the CDR3 is TGTGCCAGCAGCTGGGAAGAACGGCTTTTTGTCCCAAACACCGGGGAGCTGTTTTTT.

This clonotype has more than one count but fewer than ten. V usage is TRBV5-1 and J usage is TRBJ2-6; the match to TRBD1 covers 9 bases. Germline values: CDR1 SGHRS, CDR2 YFSETQ. The CDR3 extends over 17 amino acids. With 4 bases clipped from V and 2 bases from J, the junction kept 7 bases outside the gene matches. CDR3 sequence: CASSPGQGQTGANVLTF. The DNA of the CDR3 is TGCGCCAGCAGCCCGGGACAGGGCCAAACTGGGGCCAACGTCCTGACTTTC.

The chain carries TRBV7-7 and TRBJ1-5; D gene uncertain. In germline, CDR1 is SSHAT, CDR2 FNYEAQ (reference sequence). V was pared by 5 bases and J by 6 bases, with 11 bases between. CDR3 length equals 13 residues. The CDR3 bases are TGTGCCAGCAGCACCCGGGAGGGTCAGCCCCAGCATTTT. Translated: CASSTREGQPQHF.

The chain couples TRBV7-9 to TRBJ2-7; 7 bases map to TRBD1. The CDR3 is made up of 20 amino acids. The J segment lost 5 bases and the V segment lost 2 bases, leaving 24 bases of the junction unmatched. Germline V lookup: CDR1 SEHNR, CDR2 FQNEAQ (reference sequence). The CDR3 nucleotides read TGTGCCAGCAGCTTAACCTGGAGCCTCTCCGCAGGGGGTCTCCGGGACGAGCAGTACTTC. Translated: CASSLTWSLSAGGLRDEQYF.

This clonotype was detected a few times. The CDR3: CAWERGNTIYF. The CDR3 coding sequence is TGTGCCTGGGAGAGGGGAAACACCATATATTTT. The genes are TRBV30 and TRBJ1-3; D gene uncertain. The CDR3 length is 11 residues. Germline V gene lookup returns CDR1 GTSNPN and CDR2 SVGIG (reference sequence). Trimming left V 5 bases short and J 4 bases short, with 6 bases between.

This sequence joins TRBV20-1 and TRBJ2-5, with 7 positions matching TRBD1. Germline V gives CDR1 DFQATT, CDR2 SNEGSKA (reference sequence). V lost 5 bases and J lost 4; bases outside the gene matches: 7. The CDR3 is 13 amino acids. The CDR3 DNA follows: TGCAGTGCTTCTCGACAGGGTACAGAGACCCAGTACTTC. It yields the protein CSASRQGTETQYF.

This clonotype has ten or more counts. This chain connects TRBV20-1 to TRBJ1-1; 7 bases are a match to TRBD1. CDR1 DFQATT and CDR2 SNEGSKA come from the germline V gene (reference sequence). The CDR3 is made up of 12 amino acids. The junction had 7 bases not matched to a gene; V was cut back by 6 bases and J by 6 bases. The CDR3 region is CSADRVNSEAFF. The CDR3 coding sequence is TGCAGTGCCGACAGGGTGAATTCTGAAGCTTTCTTT.

This clonotype has a count of ten or more. This chain's CDR3 is CASSPLVGETQYF. CDR3 nucleotide sequence: TGTGCCAGCAGTCCCCTGGTGGGGGAGACCCAGTACTTC. The rearrangement links TRBV12-3 or TRBV12-4 to TRBJ2-5; D uncertain. The CDR3 covers 13 residues. V was cut by 5 bases and J by 5 bases, with 12 bases left in between.